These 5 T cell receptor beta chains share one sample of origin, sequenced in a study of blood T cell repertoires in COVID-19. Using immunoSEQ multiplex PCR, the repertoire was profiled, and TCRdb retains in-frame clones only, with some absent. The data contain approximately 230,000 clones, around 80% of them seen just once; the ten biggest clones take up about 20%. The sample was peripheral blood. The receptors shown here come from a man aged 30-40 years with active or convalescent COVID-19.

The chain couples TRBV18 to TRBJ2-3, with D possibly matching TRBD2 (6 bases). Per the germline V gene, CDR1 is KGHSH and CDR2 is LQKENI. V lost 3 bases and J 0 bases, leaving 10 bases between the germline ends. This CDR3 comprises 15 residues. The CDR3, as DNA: TGTGCCAGCTCACCGGTTGCGGGGAGCACAGATACGCAGTATTTT. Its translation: CASSPVAGSTDTQYF.

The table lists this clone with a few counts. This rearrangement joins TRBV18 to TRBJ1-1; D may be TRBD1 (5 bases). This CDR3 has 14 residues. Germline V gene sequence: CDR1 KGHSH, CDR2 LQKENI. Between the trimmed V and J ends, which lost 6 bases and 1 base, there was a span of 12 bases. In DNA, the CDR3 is TGTGCCAGCTCGCCCAGGGCTGAGAACACTGAAGCTTTCTTT. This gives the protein CASSPRAENTEAFF.

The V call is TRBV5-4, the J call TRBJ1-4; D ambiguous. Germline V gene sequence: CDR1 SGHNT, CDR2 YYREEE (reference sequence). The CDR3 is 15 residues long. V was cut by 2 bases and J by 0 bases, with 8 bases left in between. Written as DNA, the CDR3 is TGTGCCAGCAGCTTATCGGAGGCAACTAATGAAAAACTGTTTTTT. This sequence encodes CASSLSEATNEKLFF.

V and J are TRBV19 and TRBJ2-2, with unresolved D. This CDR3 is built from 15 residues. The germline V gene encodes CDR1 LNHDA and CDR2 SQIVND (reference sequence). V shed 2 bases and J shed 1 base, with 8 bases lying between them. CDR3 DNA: TGTGCCAGTAGTATACTGGTAGAGAACACCGGGGAGCTGTTTTTT. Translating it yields CASSILVENTGELFF.

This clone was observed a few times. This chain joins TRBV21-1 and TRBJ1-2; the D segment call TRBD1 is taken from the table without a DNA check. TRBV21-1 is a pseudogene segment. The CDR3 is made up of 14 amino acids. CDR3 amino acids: CASSPVGRSNGYTF. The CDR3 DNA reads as TGTGCCAGCAGTCCTGTGGGGCGATCGAATGGCTACACCTTC.